This note documents a single T cell receptor (beta chain) sequence. One end of the junction varies from germline; a read error may be responsible. This sample stems from a study of post-analysis software for immune sequencing data. Unique molecular identifiers featured in each of the TCR beta cDNA libraries. TCRdb processed the PCR reads anew with MiXCR; each CDR3 protein has one entry. Of hundreds of thousands of distinct CDR3 sequences in the sample, roughly three fifths are singletons; the top ten hold about 10%. The sequencing input was blood. The receptor was isolated from a girl aged 2 to 9 with multiple sclerosis.

The CDR3 region has the DNA TGCGCCGGCAGCCAACCCCCCGGACTAGCGGGGAGCTCCTACAATGAGCAGTTCTTC. Translating gives CAGSQPPGLAGSSYNEQFF. The chain uses TRBV4-3 and TRBJ2-1; 12 nucleotides agree with TRBD2. The CDR3 consists of 19 residues. Germline V gives CDR1 LGHNA, CDR2 YSLEER.